One sample yielded the 23 T cell receptor beta chains listed below, sequenced in a study of cytomegalovirus exposure and HLA in healthy donors. 13 Jbeta primers and 60 Vbeta primers were used for the PCR. Sequencing was performed with immunoSEQ multiplex PCR; in TCRdb, only in-frame clones are kept and a portion is missing. The sample has approximately 200,000 clones, approximately 82% seen once. Sequenced input: PBMCs. The receptor set was obtained from a woman aged 18-29 years in good health and CMV-seropositive.

V usage is TRBV19 and J usage is TRBJ1-4, with D possibly being TRBD1 (6 bases). Trimming removed 7 bases at V and 0 bases at J, with 12 bases between. Germline CDR1 and CDR2: LNHDA and SQIVND (reference sequence). The CDR3 length is 15 residues. The CDR3 region is CASTRTVSTNEKLFF. The CDR3 DNA reads TGTGCCAGTACCCGGACAGTTTCAACTAATGAAAAACTGTTTTTT.

In this sample, this clone turned up once. The J gene is TRBJ2-7, the V gene TRBV13; 9 bases fit TRBD1. Germline V gives CDR1 PRHDT, CDR2 FYEKMQ (reference sequence). V lost 2 bases, J lost 5 bases, and 7 bases stayed unmatched. The CDR3 contains 15 residues. The CDR3 region is CASSLIGTGLDEQYF. The CDR3 DNA reads TGTGCCAGCAGCTTAATTGGGACAGGGCTGGACGAGCAGTACTTC.

The chain employs TRBV19 and TRBJ2-7; 7 positions agree with TRBD2. This CDR3 is built from 15 residues. CDR1 LNHDA and CDR2 SQIVND come from the germline V gene (reference sequence). J was trimmed by 7 bases and V by 6 bases; bases with no gene match: 15. CDR3 amino acids: CASRGARGIGEEQYF. DNA of the CDR3: TGTGCCAGTAGGGGAGCGCGGGGGATAGGGGAGGAGCAGTACTTC.

The chain recombines TRBV19 with TRBJ1-5, with D perhaps matching TRBD1 (5 bases). The V gene lost 6 bases and the J gene lost 7 bases, with 13 bases spanning the gap. Germline values: CDR1 LNHDA, CDR2 SQIVND (reference sequence). This CDR3 is 13 amino acids long. CDR3 sequence reads: CASRSGLKQPQHF. The CDR3 coding sequence is TGTGCCAGTAGATCAGGGCTCAAACAGCCCCAGCATTTT.

The gene calls are TRBV5-4 and TRBJ2-5; tentatively, D is TRBD1 (6 bases). Germline loops: CDR1 SGHNT, CDR2 YYREEE (reference sequence). The V end lost 3 bases, the J end lost 1 base, and 10 bases lay between the germline ends. This CDR3 spans 14 amino acids. CDR3 in DNA: TGTGCCAGCAGCTCACAGGGTTTCCAAGAGACCCAGTACTTC. Its translation is CASSSQGFQETQYF.

This sequence joins TRBV5-1 and TRBJ2-5; the match to TRBD1 covers 7 bases. V dropped 7 bases and J dropped 6; count of bases not matched to a gene: 15. The CDR3 extends over 15 amino acids. CDR1 and CDR2 (germline): SGHRS, YFSETQ. The CDR3 is CASREEGGSLKTQYF. The DNA for the CDR3 is TGCGCCAGCCGGGAAGAAGGGGGCAGTCTGAAGACCCAGTACTTC.

The rearrangement joins TRBV6-6 to TRBJ2-7; the match to TRBD2 covers 14 bases. After removal of 6 bases from V and 7 bases from J, the junction contained 8 bases not matched to a gene. The CDR3 runs to 15 residues. CDR1 MNHNY and CDR2 SVGAGI come from the germline V gene (reference sequence). CDR3 sequence reads: CASRTSGGAPLEQYF. The CDR3 DNA reads as TGTGCCAGCAGGACTAGCGGGGGGGCACCTCTTGAGCAGTACTTC.

This clone has more than one count but fewer than ten. This chain uses TRBV29-1 with TRBJ2-5, with no clear D. Between the trimmed V and J ends, which lost 2 bases and 4 bases, there was a span of 8 bases. Germline V lookup: CDR1 SQVTM, CDR2 ANQGSEA. This CDR3 region has 12 residues. The CDR3 DNA is TGCAGCGTTGAAAAACAGAGAGAGACCCAGTACTTC. Residues: CSVEKQRETQYF.

The J gene is TRBJ1-4, the V gene TRBV19; no clear D gene. V shed 5 bases and J shed 7 bases, with 14 bases lying between them. This CDR3 spans 14 amino acids. CDR1 is LNHDA, CDR2 SQIVND, per germline (reference sequence). The CDR3 nucleotides read TGTGCCAGTAGTTTGGGCCAGCGGCCTGAAAAACTGTTTTTT. Protein product: CASSLGQRPEKLFF.

The chain joins TRBV5-1 to TRBJ2-5, with a tentative D call TRBD2 (5 bases). CDR3 length: 13 residues. V was trimmed by 7 bases and J by 5 bases, leaving 15 bases between them. The germline V gene has CDR1 SGHRS and CDR2 YFSETQ. CDR3 DNA sequence: TGCGCCAGCGGGGAGACCGTGCGGGAGACCCAGTACTTC. Translated: CASGETVRETQYF.

The chain links TRBV27 to TRBJ1-5, with no clear D. Trimming left V 5 bases short and J 7 bases short, with 12 bases between. The CDR3 has 13 amino acids. CDR1 MNHEY and CDR2 SMNVEV come from the germline V gene (reference sequence). The CDR3 is CASSTPGEQPQHF. CDR3 nucleotide sequence: TGTGCCAGCAGTACCCCCGGAGAACAGCCCCAGCATTTT.

V is TRBV6-5 and J is TRBJ2-3; 11 bases line up with TRBD2. The trim removed 4 bases at V and 3 bases at J, leaving 3 bases unmatched. Per germline, CDR1 MNHEY and CDR2 SVGAGI. The CDR3 is 15 residues long. The CDR3 sequence is CASSSSGGQTDTQYF. CDR3 bases: TGTGCCAGCAGTTCTAGCGGGGGGCAGACAGATACGCAGTATTTT.

A note on this clone: Relative to the germline gene, one junction end is altered; a read error may explain this. Here the CDR3 reads CASSPSRGNPTGANGLTF. CDR3 DNA sequence: TGTGCCAGCAGTCCATCCCGGGGGAATCCGACTGGGGCCAACGGCCTGACTTTC. The chain carries TRBV27 and TRBJ2-6; tentatively, D is TRBD2 (6 bases). CDR1 MNHEY and CDR2 SMNVEV come from the germline V gene (reference sequence). This CDR3 is 18 amino acids long.

The CDR3 region is CASSLDPGGNYEQYF. The CDR3 DNA is TGTGCCAGCAGTTTAGACCCAGGGGGTAACTACGAGCAGTACTTC. V and J are TRBV27 and TRBJ2-7; 7 bases are shared with TRBD1. Germline values: CDR1 MNHEY, CDR2 SMNVEV (reference sequence). Trimming cost V 2 bases and J 3 bases; bases outside gene matches: 7. CDR3 length: 15 residues.

This chain links TRBV7-2 with TRBJ2-5, with D maybe TRBD1 (5 bases). The CDR3 is made up of 13 amino acids. CDR1 SGHTA and CDR2 FQGNSA come from the germline V gene. V was trimmed by 1 base and J by 4 bases, leaving 7 bases between them. Written as DNA, the CDR3 is TGTGCCAGCAGCTTAGTGGACATAGAGACCCAGTACTTC. Its translation: CASSLVDIETQYF.

This clone showed up just a few times. The chain couples TRBV9 to TRBJ1-6; tentative D call: TRBD1 (5 bases). There are 15 residues in the CDR3. Germline V lookup: CDR1 SGDLS, CDR2 YYNGEE. V was pared by 0 bases and J by 7 bases, with 11 bases between. The CDR3 region is CASSVEGRGNSPLHF. The DNA of the CDR3 is TGTGCCAGCAGCGTAGAAGGGAGGGGAAATTCACCCCTCCACTTT.

The CDR3 bases are TGTGCCAGCAGCCCGCCGACAGGGAACACTGAAGCTTTCTTT. It yields the protein CASSPPTGNTEAFF. The genes are TRBV11-2 and TRBJ1-1; TRBD1 might be the D (6 bases). The germline V gene has CDR1 SGHAT and CDR2 FQNNGV. CDR3 size: 14 residues. Trimming stripped 5 bases from V and 1 base from J, with 11 bases between.

The chain couples TRBV6-4 to TRBJ1-5; D unclear. The germline gives CDR1 MRHNA, CDR2 SNTAGT. V shed 5 bases and J shed 0 bases, with 5 bases lying between them. This CDR3 contains 13 residues. CDR3 amino acids: CASSQDSNQPQHF. In nucleotides, the CDR3 is TGTGCCAGCAGTCAGGATAGCAATCAGCCCCAGCATTTT.

The genes are TRBV2 and TRBJ2-1; D uncertain. CDR1 is SNHLY, CDR2 FYNNEI, per germline. CDR3 length equals 15 residues. V was trimmed by 6 bases and J by 2 bases, leaving 14 bases between them. Here the CDR3 DNA reads TGTGCCAGCAGCCCTCTCAGCGCCCCCTACAATGAGCAGTTCTTC. It codes for CASSPLSAPYNEQFF. Based on the CDR3 plus reference TRBV2 and TRBJ2-1, the full variable domain is EPEVTQTPSHQVTQMGQEVILRCVPISNHLYFYWYRQILGQKVEFLVSFYNNEISEKSEIFDDQFSVERPDGSNFTLKIRSTKLEDSAMYFCASSPLSAPYNEQFFGPGTRLTVL.

The genes are TRBV9 and TRBJ1-6; 8 bases line up with TRBD1. The CDR3 sequence is 13 residues long. Per germline, CDR1 SGDLS and CDR2 YYNGEE. After removal of 3 bases from V and 10 bases from J, the junction contained 3 bases not matched to a gene. In nucleotides, the CDR3 is TGTGCCAGCAGCGCTGGACAGGGCTCACCCCTCCACTTT. This sequence encodes CASSAGQGSPLHF. Using reference TRBV9 and TRBJ1-6 for the parts outside the CDR3, the full variable domain is DSGVTQTPKHLITATGQRVTLRCSPRSGDLSVYWYQQSLDQGLQFLIQYYNGEERAKGNILERFSAQQFPDLHSELNLSSLELGDSALYFCASSAGQGSPLHFGNGTRLTVT.

V is TRBV2 and J is TRBJ2-1; 8 nucleotides align to TRBD2. This CDR3 is 17 amino acids long. V shed 7 bases and J 10 bases; nucleotides not matched to a gene: 21. Per the germline V gene, CDR1 is SNHLY and CDR2 is FYNNEI. The CDR3: CASTGPPGEAGGLEQFF. As DNA, the CDR3 is TGTGCCAGCACCGGCCCCCCGGGGGAGGCGGGGGGCCTCGAGCAGTTCTTC.

V usage is TRBV10-3 and J usage is TRBJ2-5; 7 bases are shared with TRBD1. Germline values: CDR1 ENHRY, CDR2 SYGVKD. With V trimmed by 2 bases and J by 2 bases, 8 bases remained unmatched. The CDR3 totals 16 residues. In DNA form, the CDR3 reads TGTGCCATCAGTGAGAGGCCGACAGGGCAACAAGAGACCCAGTACTTC. Encoded protein: CAISERPTGQQETQYF.

The V gene is TRBV19, the J gene TRBJ1-3, with 11 bases lining up with TRBD1. The CDR3 is 14 residues long. Germline V CDR1 and CDR2: LNHDA, SQIVND (reference sequence). Trimming took 11 bases from V and 2 from J; bases not matched to a gene: 5. CDR3 coding DNA: TGTGCCGGAGGACAGGGGGCGCCTGGAAACACCATATATTTT. Its translation: CAGGQGAPGNTIYF.